The next 4 T cell receptor beta chains were all read from a single sample in a study of T cells after posttransplantation cyclophosphamide (dated by TCRdb to the mid-2010s). The method behind the library was the immunoSEQ multiplex PCR assay. The table comes from immuneACCESS by way of TCRdb, which keeps in-frame sequences with V and J called. Part of the clones is missing from these tables; in studies checked, under half for an unresolved V gene and the rest for unknown reasons. For this sample the table reports fewer than 12,000 clones, with no clone seen just once. Of the sample, over 11% is held by the ten largest clones. The treatment or condition label for this specimen denotes: high-dose cyclophosphamide on days +3 and +4 as single-agent GVHD prophylaxis. Busulfan and fludarabine conditioning, a related or unrelated marrow graft, and cyclophosphamide on days +3 and +4 were given to PTCy patients.

The specimen was PBMCs, collected after allogeneic stem cell transplant with posttransplant cyclophosphamide. The receptors were gathered from a female patient aged 40 to 55 who received an allogeneic stem cell transplant from a related donor, was CMV-positive, and had no GVHD. In patients who had a transplant, some T cells may come from the graft donor.

This clone was recorded at least ten times. This chain connects TRBV18 to TRBJ2-2; D is perhaps TRBD2 (5 bases). This CDR3 is built from 15 residues. CDR1 is KGHSH and CDR2 is LQKENI in the germline V gene. Trimming shortened V by 2 bases and J by 4 bases, and 11 bases separated the two germline ends. The CDR3: CASSPTAEATGELFF. CDR3 in DNA: TGTGCCAGCTCACCAACAGCGGAGGCCACCGGGGAGCTGTTTTTT.

This clone is categorized as medium-sized. The V and J genes are TRBV4-2 and TRBJ2-7, with D perhaps matching TRBD1 (7 bases). Between the trimmed V and J ends, which lost 2 bases and 2 bases, there was a span of 25 bases. There are 19 residues in the CDR3. Germline CDR1 LGHNA, CDR2 YNFKEQ. The CDR3 coding sequence is TGTGCCAGCAGCCAAACCAGGGGGGCAAGGAGACAGGGAACCTACGAGCAGTACTTC. Translating gives CASSQTRGARRQGTYEQYF.

At least ten counts were recorded for this clone. V and J are TRBV28 and TRBJ1-3, with TRBD1 matching over 9 bases. Germline values: CDR1 MDHEN, CDR2 SYDVKM. This CDR3 region has 19 residues. J was trimmed by 4 bases and V by 8 bases; bases with no gene match: 21. CDR3 in DNA: TGTGCCAGCGCCGGTAGGGGACAGGGAAAATTCGTGGCGGGAAACACCATATATTTT. Its protein product is CASAGRGQGKFVAGNTIYF.

At least ten counts were recorded for this clone. The chain is built from TRBV28 and TRBJ1-5; D is uncertain. CDR1 is MDHEN, CDR2 SYDVKM, per germline. The CDR3 is 16 residues long. V dropped 3 bases and J dropped 1 base, with 13 bases sitting between them. CDR3 bases: TGTGCCAGCAGTTTTTATGGAGGGAGAAGCAATCAGCCCCAGCATTTT. This translates into CASSFYGGRSNQPQHF.